This T cell receptor (beta chain) was profiled in a study of response to subunit inactivated influenza vaccine. MiXCR, run by TCRdb on the RT-PCR reads, gives a single entry per CDR3 protein. The sample has 500,000 to 600,000 distinct CDR3 sequences; approximately 10% are singletons. This clonotype was detected a few times. This CDR3 contains 12 residues. With 3 bases removed from V and 6 bases from J, the gap between germline ends came to 8 bases. The germline V gene encodes CDR1 MDHEN and CDR2 SYDVKM. The same data also contributed to another study, on T cells expressing NK-cell markers. That paper adds: UMIs accompanied the 5'RACE template switching by which TCR beta cDNA was made. Sorted CD3+CD56+NKG2C+, CD3+CD56+NKG2C- and CD3+CD56-NKG2C+ T cells provided the TCR beta repertoires. Roughly 1.0-7.0% of CD8+ T cells in a handful of donors belonged to dominant NKG2C+ clonotypes.

The rearrangement uses TRBV28 and TRBJ1-1; D unresolved. The source was PBMCs from blood, collected on the day of vaccination. This TCR was recovered from a man aged 50-59 years who received an inactivated influenza vaccine. CDR3 bases: TGTGCCAGCAGTTTGAAGGATCCTGAAGCTTTCTTT. It is translated as CASSLKDPEAFF.